This T cell receptor beta chain was profiled in a study of early T cells in non-severe SARS-CoV-2 infection. Overall study context: The input, bulk RNA from unsorted whole blood, was sequenced, and chains were unpaired.

This CDR3 comprises 11 residues. The germline V gene encodes CDR1 MNHEY and CDR2 SVGEGT. On this clonotype: The antigen is undetermined. One junction end does not reproduce the germline sequence, and a read error may be involved.

The protocol attached unique molecular identifiers to individual cDNA molecules. In TCRdb, the 5' RACE reads were re-called with MiXCR into one record per CDR3 protein. The data show 25,000 to 35,000 distinct CDR3 sequences, around 7% seen once. Study-wide results and limits: VDJdb matching, biased toward anti-spike CD8 responses, missed private and CD4 specificities.

What was sequenced was whole blood. The gene calls are TRBV6-2 or TRBV6-3 and TRBJ2-1; D not certain. This clonotype was sampled from an adult who was a healthcare worker with PCR-confirmed SARS-CoV-2 infection or an uninfected control (not recorded which). The CDR3 nucleotides read TGTGCCAGCAGTTACTCGGGGAATACACTCTTC. Its protein product is CASSYSGNTLF.